Following are 23 T cell receptor beta chains from one sample sequenced in a study of T-cell reconstitution after alpha-beta-depleted transplantation in children. Researchers prepared the TCRbeta library using unique molecular identifiers, the study reports. TCRdb reprocessed the PCR reads with MiXCR, giving one entry per CDR3 protein. The sample lists around 450,000 distinct CDR3 sequences, 15% to 20% occurring once. This material consisted of PBMCs, mostly from graft donor cells, taken 360 days after TCRalphabeta/CD19-depleted stem cell transplant. These receptors were obtained from a boy under three years old who had a stem cell transplant for Wiskott-Aldrich syndrome, so the T cells may come from the graft donor.

This clonotype appeared many times. The V gene is TRBV5-5, the J gene TRBJ2-1; possible D gene TRBD2, 6 bases. V was trimmed by 1 base and J by 15 bases, leaving 20 bases between them. Germline V gives CDR1 SGHKS, CDR2 YYEKEE (reference sequence). The CDR3 loop spans 14 amino acids. CDR3 nucleotide sequence: TGTGCCAGCAGCTTGAGCTTGACTAGACTGGCGCGGTTCTTC. Its protein product is CASSLSLTRLARFF.

The chain carries TRBV28 and TRBJ2-5, with 7 bases fitting TRBD1. Unmatched junction bases numbered 9, after V lost 6 bases and J lost 2 bases. Germline V gives CDR1 MDHEN, CDR2 SYDVKM. The CDR3 consists of 15 residues. CDR3 nucleotide sequence: TGTGCCAGCAGATCCCGACAGGGCCGGCAAGAGACCCAGTACTTC. Encoded protein: CASRSRQGRQETQYF.

This chain joins TRBV19 and TRBJ2-7; D is perhaps TRBD2 (5 bases). Trimming shortened V by 7 bases and J by 4 bases, and 11 bases separated the two germline ends. Germline CDR1 and CDR2: LNHDA and SQIVND (reference sequence). The CDR3 extends over 12 amino acids. The CDR3 loop is CASTTDCYEQYF. In DNA form, the CDR3 reads TGTGCCAGTACTACGGACTGTTACGAGCAGTACTTC.

This clonotype was counted a few times. The V and J genes are TRBV29-1 and TRBJ2-3; 7 positions match TRBD2. CDR3 length: 15 residues. J lost 0 bases, V lost 8 bases, and 11 bases had no gene match. In germline, CDR1 is SQVTM, CDR2 ANQGSEA. In DNA form, the CDR3 reads TGCAGCACTCGTAGGGACTACCTTAGCACAGATACGCAGTATTTT. It yields the protein CSTRRDYLSTDTQYF.

CDR3 nucleotides: TGTGCCAGCAGCCACCCCCGGAGGAACACTGAAGCTTTCTTT. It yields the protein CASSHPRRNTEAFF. The V gene is TRBV7-8, the J gene TRBJ1-1; D call uncertain. The V and J ends lost 5 bases and 1 base respectively, with 11 bases between them. The germline gives CDR1 SGHVS, CDR2 FQNEAQ. The CDR3 is 14 residues long. The full variable domain, in which reference TRBV7-8 and TRBJ1-1 provide the parts outside the CDR3, is GAGVSQSPRYKVAKRGQDVALRCDPISGHVSLFWYQQALGQGPEFLTYFQNEAQLDKSGLPSDRFFAERPEGSVSTLKIQRTQQEDSAVYLCASSHPRRNTEAFFGQGTRLTVV.

The chain links TRBV5-1 to TRBJ2-5, with D perhaps matching TRBD1 (5 bases). Trimming took off 2 bases at V and 0 bases at J, with 8 bases between the two ends. CDR1 SGHRS and CDR2 YFSETQ come from the germline V gene. This CDR3 comprises 14 residues. CDR3 sequence (DNA): TGCGCCAGCAGCTTAGGACATAACCAAGAGACCCAGTACTTC. Amino acids: CASSLGHNQETQYF.

This clonotype was observed a handful of times. V gene TRBV5-1 combines with J gene TRBJ2-3; D uncertain. CDR3 size: 14 residues. The germline V and J ends were trimmed by 0 bases and 4 bases, with 9 bases remaining between them. Germline CDR1 SGHRS, CDR2 YFSETQ. CDR3 amino acids: CASSLVGVADTQYF. CDR3 in DNA: TGCGCCAGCAGCTTGGTTGGGGTGGCAGATACGCAGTATTTT.

This clonotype was seen more than once but under ten times. J is TRBJ2-7 and V is TRBV12-3 or TRBV12-4; D uncertain. V lost 3 bases and J lost 2, with 8 bases in between. The CDR3 runs to 13 residues. The CDR3 bases are TGTGCCAGCAGTTTTGCCCTTCCCTACGAGCAGTACTTC. The encoded protein is CASSFALPYEQYF.

A few counts support this clonotype. This chain links TRBV20-1 with TRBJ2-5; D call uncertain. The CDR3 consists of 12 residues. Germline lookup yields CDR1 DFQATT and CDR2 SNEGSKA (reference sequence). The ends were cut back, 3 bases at V and 7 bases at J, with 12 bases in the middle. CDR3 DNA sequence: TGCAGTGCTAGGCGGCAGGCGAGGACCCAGTACTTC. It yields the protein CSARRQARTQYF.

This clonotype was recorded a few times. This chain links TRBV12-3 or TRBV12-4 with TRBJ2-3; 13 positions match TRBD2. With 5 bases clipped from V and 2 bases from J, the junction kept 7 bases outside the gene matches. This CDR3 is 17 amino acids long. In nucleotides, the CDR3 is TGTGCCAGCAGTCCCGGACTAGCGGGAGCAAACACAGATACGCAGTATTTT. Its translation is CASSPGLAGANTDTQYF.

This chain connects TRBV5-1 to TRBJ2-1; 8 bases match TRBD1. This CDR3 is built from 17 residues. V shed 0 bases and J 1 base; nucleotides not matched to a gene: 6. The germline V gene has CDR1 SGHRS and CDR2 YFSETQ. For the CDR3, the DNA is TGCGCCAGCAGCTTGGCCCGGACAGGGCATTCCTACAATGAGCAGTTCTTC. As protein: CASSLARTGHSYNEQFF.

This clonotype was counted between two and nine times. The gene calls are TRBV10-3 and TRBJ2-1; 7 bases are a match to TRBD2. Germline V lookup: CDR1 ENHRY, CDR2 SYGVKD. After removal of 10 bases from V and 2 bases from J, the junction contained 14 bases not matched to a gene. This CDR3 comprises 16 residues. Written as DNA, the CDR3 is TGTGCCACCATCCCAATAGCGGGCAAGACCTACAATGAGCAGTTCTTC. This codes for CATIPIAGKTYNEQFF.

The chain has TRBV18 and TRBJ2-7, with D tentatively TRBD1 (6 bases). V dropped 3 bases and J dropped 6 bases, with 12 bases sitting between them. This CDR3 spans 13 amino acids. CDR1 and CDR2 from the germline V gene are KGHSH and LQKENI. CDR3 nucleotide sequence: TGTGCCAGCTCACCCCCAGGGACAACCGAGCAGTACTTC. This translates into CASSPPGTTEQYF.

This clonotype showed up just a few times. A read error may account for a junction end that differs from germline. V and J are TRBV2 and TRBJ1-1; 9 bases are a match to TRBD1. The CDR3 length is 13 residues. CDR1 is SNHLY, CDR2 FYNNEI, per germline. The CDR3 DNA follows: TGTGCCGGCAGTAGGGACAGGGCCACTGAAGCTTTCTTT. Protein: CAGSRDRATEAFF.

In this sample, this clonotype turned up a few times. V is TRBV20-1 and J is TRBJ2-3; 8 nucleotides align to TRBD1. Unmatched junction bases numbered 9, after V lost 6 bases and J lost 1 base. Germline assignment: CDR1 DFQATT and CDR2 SNEGSKA (reference sequence). The CDR3 length is 15 residues. CDR3 in amino acids: CSAPRTGWGTDTQYF. CDR3 in DNA: TGCAGTGCGCCCCGGACAGGGTGGGGCACAGATACGCAGTATTTT.

This clonotype appeared a few times. The rearrangement links TRBV5-1 to TRBJ2-3; the match to TRBD1 covers 7 bases. The CDR3 totals 14 residues. Germline CDR1 and CDR2: SGHRS and YFSETQ. J gave up 2 bases and V 4 bases, and 4 bases lay outside the gene matches. The CDR3 loop reads CASSPTGVTDTQYF. The CDR3 DNA reads as TGCGCCAGCAGCCCCACAGGGGTCACAGATACGCAGTATTTT. The full variable domain, its missing parts supplied by reference TRBV5-1 and TRBJ2-3, is KAGVTQTPRYLIKTRGQQVTLSCSPISGHRSVSWYQQTPGQGLQFLFEYFSETQRNKGNFPGRFSGRQFSNSRSEMNVSTLELGDSALYLCASSPTGVTDTQYFGPGTRLTVL.

V is TRBV29-1 and J is TRBJ2-5, with 7 positions matching TRBD1. The CDR3 covers 14 residues. Unmatched junction bases numbered 13, after V lost 7 bases and J lost 5 bases. Germline V gene data show CDR1 as SQVTM and CDR2 as ANQGSEA. The DNA of the CDR3 is TGCAGCGCTGTCCGGGACAGTATGAGGGAGACCCAGTACTTC. Protein product: CSAVRDSMRETQYF.

V and J are TRBV9 and TRBJ2-5; D is ambiguous. Germline V gene sequence: CDR1 SGDLS, CDR2 YYNGEE. This CDR3 is 12 amino acids long. Between the trimmed V and J ends, which lost 3 bases and 5 bases, there was a span of 8 bases. CDR3: CASSAAGETQYF. For the CDR3, the DNA is TGTGCCAGCAGCGCCGCCGGGGAGACCCAGTACTTC.

This clonotype was counted ten times or more. This chain connects TRBV29-1 to TRBJ2-1, with D perhaps matching TRBD2 (6 bases). CDR3 length equals 15 residues. The germline gives CDR1 SQVTM, CDR2 ANQGSEA. Trimming removed 7 bases at V and 0 bases at J, with 16 bases between. CDR3 region: CSGGIAVGSYNEQFF. In DNA, the CDR3 is TGCAGCGGGGGAATAGCGGTAGGCTCCTACAATGAGCAGTTCTTC.

V usage is TRBV12-3 or TRBV12-4 and J usage is TRBJ2-4; no clear D gene. The CDR3 contains 16 residues. V was clipped by 3 bases and J by 0 bases, with 12 bases between them. The CDR3 coding sequence is TGTGCCAGCAGTTTTATCCCAGGACCAGCCAAAAACATTCAGTACTTC. Translated, it gives CASSFIPGPAKNIQYF.

This clonotype was detected only a few times. This chain uses TRBV7-2 with TRBJ2-1; no definite D call. V was pared by 2 bases and J by 3 bases, with 5 bases between. CDR3 length: 13 residues. Per germline, CDR1 SGHTA and CDR2 FQGNSA. The CDR3 DNA is TGTGCCAGCAGCTTAAGGGTCTACAATGAGCAGTTCTTC. Amino acid sequence: CASSLRVYNEQFF. Variable domain in full (rest from reference TRBV7-2 and TRBJ2-1): GAGVSQSPSNKVTEKGKDVELRCDPISGHTALYWYRQSLGQGLEFLIYFQGNSAPDKSGLPSDRFSAERTGGSVSTLTIQRTQQEDSAVYLCASSLRVYNEQFFGPGTRLTVL.

The chain is built from TRBV2 and TRBJ2-3; D possibly corresponds to TRBD1 (6 bases). CDR1 is SNHLY, CDR2 FYNNEI, per germline. Trimming took off 8 bases at V and 1 base at J, with 10 bases between the two ends. The CDR3 covers 13 residues. In DNA, the CDR3 is TGTGCCAGCGACCGGACAGGCACAGATACGCAGTATTTT. Translation gives CASDRTGTDTQYF.

Only a few counts were recorded for this clonotype. This sequence joins TRBV12-3 or TRBV12-4 and TRBJ1-1; D ambiguous. V was clipped by 5 bases and J by 4 bases, with 17 bases between them. CDR3 length: 15 amino acids. The CDR3 loop reads CASSPARGVITEAFF. The CDR3 bases are TGTGCCAGCAGTCCCGCACGCGGAGTGATCACTGAAGCTTTCTTT.